This entry lists 28 T cell receptor beta chains sequenced from one sample in a study of T cell changes during pregnancy in multiple sclerosis. This table comes from immunoSEQ multiplex PCR, and its TCRdb copy is limited to in-frame clones, with some not included. The sample holds around 50,000 clones, over 90% seen once. Sample: CD4+ T cells from peripheral blood mononuclear cells, taken after pregnancy. The receptor source for this set is a female donor in good health, enrolled as a control in a pregnancy study.

The V gene is TRBV18, the J gene TRBJ2-3; 14 bases map to TRBD2. This CDR3 spans 16 amino acids. V trimming: 3 bases; J trimming: 5 bases; junction bases outside the gene matches: 4. CDR1 and CDR2 from the germline V gene are KGHSH and LQKENI. The CDR3 is CASSPRLAGGQDTQYF. The CDR3 coding sequence is TGTGCCAGCTCACCGAGACTAGCGGGGGGGCAAGATACGCAGTATTTT.

The gene calls are TRBV6-1 and TRBJ2-5, with 8 bases lining up with TRBD1. V was clipped by 1 base and J by 11 bases; unmatched bases: 12. CDR3 length: 15 amino acids. Germline V lookup: CDR1 MNHNS, CDR2 SASEGT. The CDR3 here is CASSEGTGSIEEQYF. In DNA form, the CDR3 reads TGTGCCAGCAGTGAAGGGACAGGGTCAATCGAGGAGCAGTACTTC.

The rearrangement joins TRBV27 to TRBJ1-4; no clear D gene. Per the germline V gene, CDR1 is MNHEY and CDR2 is SMNVEV (reference sequence). V lost 5 bases, J lost 8 bases, and 9 bases lay in between. This CDR3 has 12 residues. CDR3 DNA: TGTGCCAGCAGTCAAAGAGGCGAAAAACTGTTTTTT. Encoded protein: CASSQRGEKLFF.

The gene calls are TRBV6-5 and TRBJ1-2; tentative D call: TRBD1 (6 bases). The germline gives CDR1 MNHEY, CDR2 SVGAGI. Trimming shortened V by 4 bases and J by 4 bases, and 10 bases separated the two germline ends. CDR3 length: 13 amino acids. This chain's CDR3 is CASSSTGIYGYTF. CDR3 DNA: TGTGCCAGCAGTTCCACAGGGATCTATGGCTACACCTTC.

The rearrangement joins TRBV5-8 to TRBJ2-5; a possible D gene is TRBD2 (5 bases). Germline V lookup: CDR1 SGHTS, CDR2 YDEGEE. With 2 bases removed from V and 4 bases from J, the gap between germline ends came to 15 bases. The CDR3 extends over 15 amino acids. CDR3 loop: CASSLSRGVGETQYF. DNA for the CDR3: TGTGCCAGCAGCTTAAGTCGGGGAGTCGGAGAGACCCAGTACTTC. Filled out from reference TRBV5-8 and TRBJ2-5, the complete variable domain reads EAGVTQSPTHLIKTRGQQATLRCSPISGHTSVYWYQQALGLGLQFLLWYDEGEERNRGNFPPRFSGRQFPNYSSELNVNALELEDSALYLCASSLSRGVGETQYFGPGTRLLVL.

The rearrangement joins TRBV5-3 to TRBJ2-3, with 13 bases aligning to TRBD2. TRBV5-3 is an ORF, with its function uncertain. This CDR3 has 18 amino acids. The ends lost 0 bases at V and 0 bases at J; junction bases unmatched: 4. The CDR3 spells CARSLDGTSGASTDTQYF. In DNA, the CDR3 is TGTGCCAGAAGCTTGGACGGGACTAGCGGGGCTAGCACAGATACGCAGTATTTT.

This chain's CDR3 is CASSFEGSRGYTF. CDR3 DNA: TGCGCCAGCAGCTTTGAGGGAAGCCGCGGCTACACCTTC. This rearrangement joins TRBV5-1 to TRBJ1-2, with D uncertain. The CDR3 has 13 amino acids. V gave up 2 bases and J gave up 8 bases, with 13 bases separating them. The germline gives CDR1 SGHRS, CDR2 YFSETQ.

The rearrangement links TRBV19 to TRBJ1-2, with 7 bases that match TRBD1. Germline CDR1 and CDR2: LNHDA and SQIVND (reference sequence). The CDR3 is 13 amino acids. Trimming removed 7 bases from V and 6 bases from J; junction bases left unmatched: 8. The CDR3 loop is CASTNTGVDGYTF. The CDR3 DNA reads as TGTGCCAGTACTAACACAGGGGTAGATGGCTACACCTTC.

The V and J genes are TRBV5-1 and TRBJ2-7; 7 nucleotides match TRBD1. CDR3 length: 16 residues. The germline gives CDR1 SGHRS, CDR2 YFSETQ. After removal of 4 bases from V and 4 bases from J, the junction contained 14 bases not matched to a gene. CDR3 region: CASSPTTGQLTYEQYF. The CDR3 DNA sequence: TGCGCCAGCAGCCCCACCACGGGACAGCTAACGTACGAGCAGTACTTC.

The chain carries TRBV7-2 and TRBJ2-4; 11 nucleotides line up with TRBD2. CDR1 SGHTA and CDR2 FQGNSA come from the germline V gene. CDR3 length: 17 amino acids. V lost 1 base to trimming and J lost 7 bases; unmatched junction nucleotides: 9. CDR3 DNA sequence: TGTGCCAGCAGCTTAGTAGCGGGAGGGCCGTACTTGAACATTCAGTACTTC. Residues: CASSLVAGGPYLNIQYF.

This clone was recorded once. J is TRBJ1-1 and V is TRBV5-3, with D unclear. TRBV5-3 is flagged as an ORF with uncertain function. The CDR3 runs to 16 residues. V lost 0 bases and J lost 0, with 12 bases in between. The CDR3: CARSLGSPGMNTEAFF. The CDR3 bases are TGTGCCAGAAGCTTGGGTTCGCCGGGGATGAACACTGAAGCTTTCTTT.

The CDR3 protein is CSGGTGGTGELFF. For the CDR3, the DNA is TGCAGCGGGGGGACAGGGGGCACCGGGGAGCTGTTTTTT. The J gene is TRBJ2-2, the V gene TRBV29-1; 11 positions match TRBD1. The CDR3 covers 13 residues. V lost 7 bases to trimming and J lost 4 bases; unmatched junction nucleotides: 2. Germline V gives CDR1 SQVTM, CDR2 ANQGSEA.

The sample holds one count of this clone. This chain connects TRBV11-2 to TRBJ2-5, with 7 nucleotides matching TRBD1. The CDR3 is made up of 18 amino acids. Germline V lookup: CDR1 SGHAT, CDR2 FQNNGV. Trimming took 2 bases from V and 2 from J; bases not matched to a gene: 14. The CDR3 sequence is CASSLPGQKEPNQETQYF. The CDR3 DNA sequence: TGTGCCAGCAGCTTACCGGGACAGAAAGAACCAAATCAAGAGACCCAGTACTTC.

The rearrangement uses TRBV7-8 and TRBJ1-2; maybe TRBD1 (5 bases). V was trimmed by 1 base and J by 5 bases, leaving 14 bases between them. There are 15 residues in the CDR3. Per germline, CDR1 SGHVS and CDR2 FQNEAQ. Here the CDR3 reads CASSLGRGFGYGYTF. The CDR3 nucleotides are TGTGCCAGCAGCTTAGGTCGGGGGTTCGGGTATGGCTACACCTTC.

This clone came up a few times. This chain uses TRBV5-1 with TRBJ1-2, with D possibly matching TRBD1 (5 bases). CDR1 is SGHRS and CDR2 is YFSETQ in the germline V gene. Trimming removed 0 bases from V and 10 bases from J, with 16 bases in between. The CDR3 consists of 14 residues. For the CDR3, the DNA is TGCGCCAGCAGCTTGGGCACAGGCCAAGGGCTCTACACCTTC. This gives the protein CASSLGTGQGLYTF.

A single count supports this clone. This chain links TRBV7-6 with TRBJ1-6, with D maybe TRBD1 (6 bases). The V and J ends lost 4 bases and 8 bases respectively, with 18 bases between them. This CDR3 comprises 16 residues. CDR1 and CDR2 (germline): SGHVS, FNYEAQ. In DNA form, the CDR3 reads TGTGCCAGCAGCTCCGGTTTGGCAGGGGTAGATTCACCCCTCCACTTT. Amino acid sequence: CASSSGLAGVDSPLHF.

The V gene is TRBV29-1, the J gene TRBJ2-1; 9 bases are a match to TRBD2. This CDR3 region has 13 residues. Losses at the gene ends were 7 bases for V and 5 bases for J; bases not matched to a gene: 6. Germline V gene data show CDR1 as SQVTM and CDR2 as ANQGSEA. CDR3: CSASSGTHNEQFF. As DNA, the CDR3 is TGCAGCGCCTCTAGCGGGACCCACAATGAGCAGTTCTTC.

The chain employs TRBV25-1 and TRBJ2-7; 9 bases match TRBD2. The germline V gene has CDR1 MGHDK and CDR2 SYGVNS. CDR3 length: 16 residues. V trimming: 3 bases; J trimming: 2 bases; junction bases outside the gene matches: 8. CDR3 coding DNA: TGTGCCAGCAGTGATTGGGGCGGGAGGGGAACCTACGAGCAGTACTTC. This encodes CASSDWGGRGTYEQYF.

Note on this clone: Other DNA sequences in this specimen translate into the identical CDR3. This sequence joins TRBV19 and TRBJ2-1, with 9 bases identical to TRBD1. V gave up 5 bases and J gave up 1 base; unmatched junction bases: 3. The germline V gene has CDR1 LNHDA and CDR2 SQIVND (reference sequence). The CDR3 runs 15 residues. CDR3 region: CASSLDRGSYNEQFF. The CDR3, as DNA: TGTGCCAGTAGTCTCGACAGGGGGTCCTACAATGAGCAGTTCTTC.

This clone was counted a single time. The chain is built from TRBV2 and TRBJ1-1; the match to TRBD1 covers 9 bases. CDR1 and CDR2 (germline): SNHLY, FYNNEI. Trimming at V came to 3 bases and at J to 0 bases, leaving 11 bases not matched to a gene. The CDR3 has 18 residues. CDR3 DNA sequence: TGTGCCAGCAGTGATGCCGGGACAGGGTTTACGGTGAACACTGAAGCTTTCTTT. Translated: CASSDAGTGFTVNTEAFF.

This chain connects TRBV9 to TRBJ2-3; TRBD2 agrees at 8 bases. Germline values: CDR1 SGDLS, CDR2 YYNGEE. V was clipped by 0 bases and J by 0 bases; unmatched bases: 3. The CDR3 is 16 residues long. This chain's CDR3 is CASSVVPSGSTDTQYF. In nucleotides, the CDR3 is TGTGCCAGCAGCGTAGTGCCTAGCGGGAGCACAGATACGCAGTATTTT.

This rearrangement joins TRBV7-9 to TRBJ1-4, with TRBD1 as a possible D gene (5 bases). V was shortened by 2 bases and J by 0 bases, with 10 bases between the two germline ends. This CDR3 comprises 16 residues. Germline values: CDR1 SEHNR, CDR2 FQNEAQ (reference sequence). The CDR3 DNA sequence: TGTGCCAGCAGCTTAAGGGCGACAGCAACTAATGAAAAACTGTTTTTT. This encodes CASSLRATATNEKLFF.

The rearrangement uses TRBV9 and TRBJ1-3; D remains unclear. CDR3 length equals 14 residues. V lost 2 bases and J 1 base, leaving 7 bases between the germline ends. The germline V gene has CDR1 SGDLS and CDR2 YYNGEE. CDR3 DNA sequence: TGTGCCAGCAGCGTTGAGGATTCTGGAAACACCATATATTTT. As protein: CASSVEDSGNTIYF.

The chain carries TRBV7-9 and TRBJ1-1; D is unclear. The ends were cut back, 3 bases at V and 5 bases at J, with 10 bases in the middle. CDR3 length equals 13 residues. Germline V lookup: CDR1 SEHNR, CDR2 FQNEAQ (reference sequence). The CDR3 spells CASSFSEETEAFF. The CDR3 coding sequence is TGTGCCAGCAGCTTCTCTGAGGAGACTGAAGCTTTCTTT.

The chain combines TRBV7-8 with TRBJ1-1; no reliable D call. Trimming cost V 5 bases and J 5 bases, with 12 bases left between them. CDR3 length equals 13 residues. Germline CDR1 reads SGHVS; CDR2 reads FQNEAQ. For the CDR3, the DNA is TGTGCCAGCAGCCCGTTGAGGGAAACTGAAGCTTTCTTT. This encodes CASSPLRETEAFF.

A single count supports this clone. The chain carries TRBV10-3 and TRBJ2-7, with 7 bases aligning to TRBD1. Trimming took 10 bases from V and 3 from J; bases not matched to a gene: 6. The CDR3 loop spans 12 amino acids. CDR1 and CDR2 from the germline V gene are ENHRY and SYGVKD. The CDR3 reads CATRQGDYEQYF. The CDR3 nucleotides read TGTGCCACCAGACAGGGTGACTACGAGCAGTACTTC.

The genes are TRBV30 and TRBJ2-3; TRBD2 is a possible D gene (5 bases). Trimming cost V 1 base and J 0 bases, with 8 bases left between them. CDR1 GTSNPN and CDR2 SVGIG come from the germline V gene (reference sequence). The CDR3 has 14 residues. The CDR3 region is CAWSGWRSTDTQYF. The CDR3, as DNA: TGTGCCTGGAGTGGGTGGAGGAGCACAGATACGCAGTATTTT.

The CDR3 protein is CASSLAGGQGYNSPLHF. CDR3 DNA: TGTGCCAGCAGCTTAGCGGGGGGACAGGGTTATAATTCACCCCTCCACTTT. This chain links TRBV7-6 with TRBJ1-6; 9 positions agree with TRBD1. This CDR3 is 17 amino acids long. The V gene end was trimmed by 0 bases and the J gene end by 4 bases; junction bases not matched to a gene: 4. The V gene's germline CDR1 is SGHVS and CDR2 FNYEAQ.